This TCR beta chain was identified in a study of blood T cells in healthy people across ages (dated by TCRdb to about 2015). A note on the overall study: In model experiments, roughly one uniquely barcoded TCR beta cDNA molecule per two T cells was captured by template switching. Age-related changes in TCR beta repertoire diversity were measured in the study by deep sequencing normalized with unique cDNA molecular identifiers. Four age groups were formed from the donors: young (average 16 years), middle-aged (more than 35), aged (approximately 60) and long-lived (less than 85). To avoid experimental bias, donors of different ages were spread randomly across the sequencing lanes. For two donors (one aged 18 to 30 and one aged 80 or older), the study analyzed two additional independent replicas of 1 million unique cDNA reads from the same blood draw. Broad study findings and their caveats: As age increased, observed TCR beta diversity per million T cells dropped in a roughly linear way, and a significant reduction was already evident by age roughly 40. Estimates of total diversity based on one million sequenced T cells were considered lower bounds and underestimates. Because donor CMV infection status was unknown, age-related changes in expanded clonotypes were potentially confounded. A strong correlation was found between observed TCR beta diversity and the percentage of naive T cells measured by flow cytometry. Conclusive comparison of naive and antigen-experienced compartments was prevented by the profiling of bulk unsorted PBMCs. Compared with the aged group, the long-lived group had more naive CD4+ T cells, fewer expanded clones and increased TCR diversity, suggesting age selection.

The cysteine opens and the phenylalanine closes a CDR3 of 15 amino acids. Just the 45-base CDR3 DNA is kept, in frame starting at base 1. V lost 9 bases and J lost 5 bases; the stretch between them is 22 bases long. As encoded in the germline V gene (reference sequence), CDR1 is MNHEY while CDR2 is SMNVEV. As to this clonotype: Its recognized antigen is unknown. Per-nucleotide qualities are absent, and no much larger clonotype sits a single base away.

The receptor library was made with 5' RACE. The run used an Illumina HiSeq 2500. The second PCR ran for roughly 7 to 12 cycles and used a J-beta primer mix along with a sample-barcoded 5' primer. Each TCR beta cDNA molecule received a unique molecular identifier from a template-switch 5' adaptor carrying 12 random nucleotides. Each sample yielded at least 2.5 million CDR3-containing paired-end reads. All of the RNA was converted into first-strand cDNA using the Mint cDNA synthesis kit, with a TRBC-specific oligonucleotide serving as the primer. Following uracil-DNA glycosylase treatment, all cDNA underwent a first 18-cycle PCR with the universal primers M1SS and BC2_uni_R. The paper's processing steps were these. Normalization of each sample was performed by random selection of 1 million high-quality reads, each carrying a distinct molecular identifier. Instead of being binned into consensus sequences, reads that shared molecular identifiers were thrown out. MiTCR, run with a Q25 quality threshold and the strictest error-elimination algorithm, handled CDR3 identification, clonotype clustering and error correction. A nonparametric unseen species model with Euler transformation was used to estimate lower-bound total TCR beta diversity. The public reads were run again by TCRdb, first through fastp at Q25 and then through MiXCR, and only productive beta chains were kept. Rows matching on CDR3 protein sequence are summarized as one entry with the most common DNA and genes. Here the V and J calls rest on TCRdb's processing, not on the authors' analysis. The sample yields under 2,000,000 distinct CDR3 sequences; just under 50% were counted once. The ten largest make up around 2.1% of the sample.

The donors were roughly 39 Caucasian individuals from Russia, aged roughly 6 to 100 years, who were systemically healthy. Each donor gave ten milliliters of peripheral blood, collected into EDTA-treated Vacutainer tubes. Ficoll-Paque density-gradient centrifugation was used to isolate PBMCs, with at least 6 million obtained per sample. Total RNA was extracted from PBMCs with Trizol reagent, with at least 6 micrograms obtained per sample. The percentages of naive CD45RAhigh/CD27high T cells were determined by flow cytometry on a PBMC aliquot from every donor. Sequencing was performed on blood. The receptor's source is a woman in her thirties or forties in good health. The chain couples TRBV27 to TRBJ1-2, and TRBD1 may be the D gene, going by 5 matching bases. DNA sequence: TGTGCCAGTCCTTCAGGGAGAGGCGTGAAATATGGCTACACCTTC. Its protein product is CASPSGRGVKYGYTF.